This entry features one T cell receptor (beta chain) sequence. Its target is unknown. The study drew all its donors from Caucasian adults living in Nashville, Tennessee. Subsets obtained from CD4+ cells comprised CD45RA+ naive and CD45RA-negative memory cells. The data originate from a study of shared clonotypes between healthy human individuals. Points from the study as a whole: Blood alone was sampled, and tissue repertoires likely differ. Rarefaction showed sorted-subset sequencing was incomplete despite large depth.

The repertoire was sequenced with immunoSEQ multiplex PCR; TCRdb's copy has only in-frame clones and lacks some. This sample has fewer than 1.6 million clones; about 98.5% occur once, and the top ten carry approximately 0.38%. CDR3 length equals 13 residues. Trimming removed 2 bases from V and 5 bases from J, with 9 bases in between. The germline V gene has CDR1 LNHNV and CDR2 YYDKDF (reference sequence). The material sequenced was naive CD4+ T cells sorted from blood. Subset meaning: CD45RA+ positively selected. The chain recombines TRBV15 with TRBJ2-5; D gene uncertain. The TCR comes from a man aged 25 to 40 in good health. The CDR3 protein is CATSRPESETQYF. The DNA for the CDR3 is TGTGCCACCAGCAGACCAGAGTCCGAGACCCAGTACTTC.